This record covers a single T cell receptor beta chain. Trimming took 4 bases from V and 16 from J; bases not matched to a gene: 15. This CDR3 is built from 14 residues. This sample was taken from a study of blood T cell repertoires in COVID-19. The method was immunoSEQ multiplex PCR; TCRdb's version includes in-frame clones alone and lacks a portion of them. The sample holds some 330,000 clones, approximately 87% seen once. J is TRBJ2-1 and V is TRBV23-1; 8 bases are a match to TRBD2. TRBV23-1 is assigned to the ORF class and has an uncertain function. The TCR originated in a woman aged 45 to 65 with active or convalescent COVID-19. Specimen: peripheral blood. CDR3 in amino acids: CASSRRGRCGRSFF. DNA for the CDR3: TGCGCCAGCAGTCGGCGGGGTCGGTGCGGGAGGTCTTTCTTC.